The 32 T cell receptor beta chains below all came from one sample that was sequenced in a study of CD8 T cells in ankylosing spondylitis. A single record per CDR3 protein comes from TCRdb applying MiXCR to the 5' RACE reads. Of a few hundred thousand distinct CDR3 sequences listed, under 20% are singletons. Material for sequencing was blood, either unsorted or a sorted T cell fraction (not recorded which). These receptors were obtained from a male donor with ankylosing spondylitis or in good health (not recorded which).

Many counts were recorded for this clonotype. V and J are TRBV25-1 and TRBJ2-3; 8 bases are a match to TRBD1. The CDR3 consists of 20 residues. Losses at the gene ends were 4 bases for V and 1 base for J; bases not matched to a gene: 19. Germline V gene sequence: CDR1 MGHDK, CDR2 SYGVNS. The CDR3 is CASSGSTTGAFWIGTDTQYF. In DNA, the CDR3 is TGTGCCAGCAGTGGGTCCACGACAGGGGCGTTTTGGATAGGCACAGATACGCAGTATTTT.

This chain links TRBV2 with TRBJ1-1, with D unclear. This CDR3 contains 11 residues. CDR1 SNHLY and CDR2 FYNNEI come from the germline V gene. The ends were cut back, 8 bases at V and 1 base at J, with 5 bases in the middle. The CDR3 coding sequence is TGTGCCAGCGGTGCGAACACTGAAGCTTTCTTT. Amino acid sequence: CASGANTEAFF.

This clonotype has only a few counts. J is TRBJ2-7 and V is TRBV15; a possible D gene is TRBD1 (6 bases). Trimming shortened V by 0 bases and J by 8 bases, and 17 bases separated the two germline ends. The CDR3 loop spans 15 amino acids. Germline lookup yields CDR1 LNHNV and CDR2 YYDKDF (reference sequence). CDR3: CATSREGGPGLKQYF. CDR3 DNA: TGTGCCACCAGCAGAGAAGGGGGTCCAGGGCTCAAGCAGTACTTC.

This sequence joins TRBV12-3 or TRBV12-4 and TRBJ2-3; the match to TRBD2 covers 7 bases. The CDR3 extends over 15 amino acids. V lost 4 bases to trimming and J lost 4 bases; unmatched junction nucleotides: 8. CDR3 bases: TGTGCCAGCAGTTCGTGGGAGCGGGGCCCAGATACGCAGTATTTT. Translation: CASSSWERGPDTQYF.

The chain uses TRBV18 and TRBJ2-7; 9 positions match TRBD1. V dropped 3 bases and J dropped 5; count of bases not matched to a gene: 5. Germline CDR1 reads KGHSH; CDR2 reads LQKENI. CDR3 length: 14 amino acids. CDR3 nucleotides: TGTGCCAGCTCACCTCCGGGACAGGGCAACGAGCAGTACTTC. It translates to CASSPPGQGNEQYF.

A remark on this clonotype: A much more abundant neighbour one base away suggests this may be a read error. This chain links TRBV20-1 with TRBJ2-7; D uncertain. Germline-derived CDR1 and CDR2 are DFQATT and SNEGSKA (reference sequence). V was cut by 0 bases and J by 2 bases, with 5 bases left in between. CDR3 length: 12 residues. The CDR3 nucleotides are TGCAGTGCTAGAGAATCGACCTACGAGCAGTACTTC. Protein product: CSARESTYEQYF.

The genes are TRBV12-3 or TRBV12-4 and TRBJ2-6; D is unresolved. V lost 7 bases and J lost 2, with 9 bases in between. This CDR3 has 14 amino acids. CDR3 loop: CASNGDAGANVLTF. In DNA form, the CDR3 reads TGTGCCAGCAATGGGGATGCTGGGGCCAACGTCCTGACTTTC.

Many counts were recorded for this clonotype. This chain joins TRBV5-1 and TRBJ1-1, with 9 bases aligning to TRBD1. Germline V gene data show CDR1 as SGHRS and CDR2 as YFSETQ. With V trimmed by 5 bases and J by 5 bases, 16 bases remained unmatched. The CDR3 consists of 17 residues. The CDR3 sequence is CASRDTDRGTLGTEAFF. The CDR3 DNA is TGCGCCAGCAGAGATACGGACAGGGGAACCCTTGGGACTGAAGCTTTCTTT.

The chain has TRBV11-2 and TRBJ2-2; no clear D gene. V dropped 4 bases and J dropped 3 bases, with 15 bases sitting between them. This CDR3 has 16 residues. Germline loops: CDR1 SGHAT, CDR2 FQNNGV. In nucleotides, the CDR3 is TGTGCCAGCAGCTCGACCCGGAGCGCGTACACCGGGGAGCTGTTTTTT. This encodes CASSSTRSAYTGELFF.

The V gene is TRBV12-3 or TRBV12-4, the J gene TRBJ1-5; 7 bases fit TRBD1. V was pared by 6 bases and J by 7 bases, with 12 bases of the junction left unmatched. The CDR3 is made up of 15 amino acids. CDR3 sequence: CASSLRDREVQPQHF. For the CDR3, the DNA is TGTGCCAGCAGCTTACGTGACAGGGAAGTCCAGCCCCAGCATTTT.

The rearrangement links TRBV28 to TRBJ2-1; TRBD2 matches at 13 bases. CDR1 MDHEN and CDR2 SYDVKM come from the germline V gene. V dropped 3 bases and J dropped 7; count of bases not matched to a gene: 6. This CDR3 region has 16 residues. The CDR3 nucleotides read TGTGCCAGCAGTTTTCAACTAGCGGGAGGGGGGAATGAGCAGTTCTTC. Its translation is CASSFQLAGGGNEQFF.

This clonotype was detected a few times. The rearrangement links TRBV5-1 to TRBJ2-7; TRBD2 agrees at 15 bases. Per the germline V gene, CDR1 is SGHRS and CDR2 is YFSETQ. The CDR3 loop spans 20 amino acids. The J segment lost 2 bases and the V segment lost 4 bases, leaving 16 bases of the junction unmatched. CDR3 loop: CASSPASLGLAGGRAYEQYF. CDR3 nucleotides: TGCGCCAGCAGCCCAGCTTCCTTAGGACTAGCGGGAGGGCGAGCCTACGAGCAGTACTTC.

The chain carries TRBV5-1 and TRBJ2-1, with D perhaps TRBD1 or TRBD2 (6 bases each). The V and J ends lost 2 bases and 7 bases respectively, with 16 bases between them. Germline CDR1 SGHRS, CDR2 YFSETQ. The length of the CDR3 is 15 residues. The CDR3 nucleotides are TGCGCCAGCAGCTTCCTCGGGGGCTTGTGGAATGAGCAGTTCTTC. This codes for CASSFLGGLWNEQFF.

Many counts were recorded for this clonotype. The CDR3 region has the DNA TGTGCCAGCAGCCTGTTAGCGGGAGCAAATGAGCAGTTCTTC. This encodes CASSLLAGANEQFF. The chain uses TRBV12-3 or TRBV12-4 and TRBJ2-1; 9 bases match TRBD2. The CDR3 length is 14 residues. Trimming removed 6 bases from V and 7 bases from J; junction bases left unmatched: 7.

This clonotype occurred a few times. Being one base from a much bigger clone, this may be a read error. The rearrangement uses TRBV5-1 and TRBJ2-1; no clear D gene. Trimming took 2 bases from V and 4 from J, leaving 7 bases between them. CDR3 length: 13 amino acids. Germline-derived CDR1 and CDR2 are SGHRS and YFSETQ. The CDR3 bases are TGCGCCAGCAGCTTCGACTGGTACAATGAGCAGTTCTTC. Its protein product is CASSFDWYNEQFF.

This clonotype appeared a few times. The chain uses TRBV20-1 and TRBJ2-7, with no clear D. CDR3 length equals 14 residues. Per the germline V gene, CDR1 is DFQATT and CDR2 is SNEGSKA (reference sequence). V dropped 3 bases and J dropped 2 bases, with 14 bases sitting between them. The CDR3 sequence: CSASPRWGTYEQYF. In DNA form, the CDR3 reads TGCAGTGCTAGCCCCCGTTGGGGTACCTACGAGCAGTACTTC.

Only a few counts were recorded for this clonotype. The chain links TRBV29-1 to TRBJ2-1; TRBD1 is a possible D gene (6 bases). This CDR3 has 14 amino acids. Trimming took 6 bases from V and 2 from J, leaving 14 bases between them. Germline loops: CDR1 SQVTM, CDR2 ANQGSEA. The CDR3 DNA sequence: TGCAGCGTGGGGGCTAGTGAAGCCTACAATGAGCAGTTCTTC. It is translated as CSVGASEAYNEQFF.

This clonotype occurred many times. The chain has TRBV5-1 and TRBJ2-1, with no clear D. Germline CDR1 SGHRS, CDR2 YFSETQ. V lost 0 bases and J lost 8, with 15 bases in between. The CDR3 extends over 15 amino acids. The CDR3 DNA follows: TGCGCCAGCAGCTTGGCCGAGGCTAGAGGCTATGAGCAGTTCTTC. It yields the protein CASSLAEARGYEQFF.

The chain joins TRBV4-3 to TRBJ2-1; TRBD2 matches at 10 bases. The J segment lost 0 bases and the V segment lost 3 bases, leaving 2 bases of the junction unmatched. The V gene's germline CDR1 is LGHNA and CDR2 YSLEER. This CDR3 region has 16 residues. This CDR3 is CASSQSSGSSYNEQFF. The CDR3 nucleotides are TGCGCCAGCAGCCAGTCTAGCGGGAGCTCCTACAATGAGCAGTTCTTC.

V and J are TRBV6-5 and TRBJ2-2; D remains ambiguous. Trimming removed 6 bases from V and 2 bases from J, with 4 bases in between. The CDR3 length is 12 residues. Germline V lookup: CDR1 MNHEY, CDR2 SVGAGI. CDR3 nucleotides: TGTGCCAGCAGGATTAACACCGGGGAGCTGTTTTTT. Residues: CASRINTGELFF.

The V gene is TRBV10-1, the J gene TRBJ2-1; 9 nucleotides align to TRBD2. Germline CDR1 and CDR2: WNHNN and SYGVQD (reference sequence). After removal of 5 bases from V and 4 bases from J, the junction contained 12 bases not matched to a gene. CDR3 length: 17 residues. The DNA of the CDR3 is TGCGCCAGCAGTACCGGACTGAGGACTAGCGATTACAATGAGCAGTTCTTC. This sequence encodes CASSTGLRTSDYNEQFF.

The chain is built from TRBV6-1 and TRBJ1-5; the D is unclear. Trimming shortened V by 6 bases and J by 1 base, and 10 bases separated the two germline ends. The length of the CDR3 is 14 residues. Germline V gene sequence: CDR1 MNHNS, CDR2 SASEGT. The CDR3 coding sequence is TGTGCCAGCAGCACTCAGGAGAGCAATCAGCCCCAGCATTTT. Amino acid sequence: CASSTQESNQPQHF.

This clonotype has more than one count but fewer than ten. CDR3 nucleotides: TGTGCCAGCAGGGGGGGACTAGAGGACAATGAGCAGTTCTTC. Protein product: CASRGGLEDNEQFF. The genes are TRBV12-3 or TRBV12-4 and TRBJ2-1, with 8 bases lining up with TRBD2. Trimming took 6 bases from V and 5 from J; bases not matched to a gene: 6. The CDR3 sequence is 14 residues long.

This clonotype was detected a few times. The chain joins TRBV20-1 to TRBJ2-4, with 9 bases lining up with TRBD2. Germline-derived CDR1 and CDR2 are DFQATT and SNEGSKA (reference sequence). The V segment lost 5 bases and the J segment 5 bases; nucleotides outside the gene matches: 7. The CDR3 sequence is 14 residues long. As DNA, the CDR3 is TGCAGTGCTCTTGGAGCTAGCGGGGAAAACATTCAGTACTTC. Amino acids: CSALGASGENIQYF.

This sequence joins TRBV4-2 and TRBJ1-1; TRBD1 is a possible D gene (5 bases). The CDR3 sequence is 17 residues long. The V gene's germline CDR1 is LGHNA and CDR2 YNFKEQ. Trimming stripped 1 base from V and 0 bases from J, with 15 bases between. The CDR3 region has the DNA TGTGCCAGCAGCCAAGCGCAGGGTAGGATAGTGAACACTGAAGCTTTCTTT. It yields the protein CASSQAQGRIVNTEAFF.

This clonotype was picked up a small number of times. The chain joins TRBV9 to TRBJ2-2; D remains unclear. The germline CDR1 and CDR2 sequences are SGDLS and YYNGEE. The ends were cut back, 0 bases at V and 7 bases at J, with 22 bases in the middle. The CDR3 is 18 amino acids. The CDR3 reads CASSVDTPDWAPVGELFF. In DNA, the CDR3 is TGTGCCAGCAGCGTAGATACCCCCGACTGGGCGCCCGTCGGGGAGCTGTTTTTT.

J is TRBJ2-3 and V is TRBV29-1; 13 bases map to TRBD2. The CDR3 is 15 amino acids. V was clipped by 6 bases and J by 4 bases; unmatched bases: 7. Germline V gives CDR1 SQVTM, CDR2 ANQGSEA. CDR3 DNA sequence: TGCAGCGTACCCTTACTAGCGGGAGGGGCAGATACGCAGTATTTT. As protein: CSVPLLAGGADTQYF.

There are many counts of this clonotype. The chain carries TRBV27 and TRBJ2-7; TRBD1 aligns across 7 bases. CDR1 is MNHEY and CDR2 is SMNVEV in the germline V gene (reference sequence). CDR3 length: 15 amino acids. The trim removed 5 bases at V and 5 bases at J, leaving 12 bases unmatched. The CDR3: CASSSPVQGMNEQYF. Here the CDR3 DNA reads TGTGCCAGCAGTAGCCCGGTACAGGGGATGAACGAGCAGTACTTC.

There are a few counts of this clonotype. The rearrangement joins TRBV12-3 or TRBV12-4 to TRBJ2-1; 8 bases are a match to TRBD2. The CDR3 spans 15 residues. J gave up 3 bases and V 2 bases, and 3 bases lay outside the gene matches. CDR3 coding DNA: TGTGCCAGCAGTTTAATCGCGGGAGGCTACAATGAGCAGTTCTTC. It translates to CASSLIAGGYNEQFF.

The rearrangement uses TRBV9 and TRBJ2-1; TRBD1 is a possible D gene (5 bases). From germline, CDR1 is SGDLS and CDR2 YYNGEE. There are 19 residues in the CDR3. Trimming cost V 2 bases and J 8 bases, with 29 bases left between them. Here the CDR3 reads CASSVSLHTIAGLGHEQFF. CDR3 DNA sequence: TGTGCCAGCAGCGTCTCCCTTCATACCATAGCAGGGCTTGGGCATGAGCAGTTCTTC.

V is TRBV12-3 or TRBV12-4 and J is TRBJ2-7, with 13 bases aligning to TRBD2. This CDR3 contains 16 residues. The trim removed 0 bases at V and 2 bases at J, leaving 1 base unmatched. CDR3 in DNA: TGTGCCAGCAGTTTAGCACTAGCGGGAGGGCCCTACGAGCAGTACTTC. It translates to CASSLALAGGPYEQYF.

In this sample, this clonotype turned up a few times. The rearrangement uses TRBV12-3 or TRBV12-4 and TRBJ2-5; weak D call: TRBD2 (5 bases). This CDR3 has 12 amino acids. The germline V and J ends were trimmed by 6 bases and 4 bases, with 9 bases remaining between them. CDR3 coding DNA: TGTGCCAGCAGGGACTTAGGAGAGACCCAGTACTTC. Amino acid sequence: CASRDLGETQYF.